These T cell receptor beta chains were read from a single sample in a study of cytomegalovirus exposure and HLA in healthy donors. Only in-frame clones appear in the TCRdb table, and some are missing; sequencing was by immunoSEQ multiplex PCR. The sample lists 150,000 to 200,000 clones, around four fifths occurring once. What was sequenced was PBMCs. The receptors derive from a man aged 25-45 years in good health and CMV-seropositive. Both conserved end residues are part of each CDR3. The D gene is left open where the match is weak. Clone size appears in some rows only: once, few, many, or a class for an expanded clone.

CDR3: CASSQERLAGRAYEQYF
DNA: TGCGCCAGCAGCCAAGAGCGGCTGGCAGGGAGGGCCTACGAGCAGTACTTC
V: TRBV4-3
size: NA
J: TRBJ2-7
D: TRBD2

CDR3: CASSQGWRGTEAFF
DNA: TGTGCCAGCAGTCAAGGGTGGCGGGGAACTGAAGCTTTCTTT
V: TRBV6-5
size: NA
J: TRBJ1-1
D: NA

CDR3: CASHRDRVNNSPLHF
DNA: TGTGCCAGCCACCGGGACAGGGTAAATAATTCACCCCTCCACTTT
V: TRBV7-2
size: NA
J: TRBJ1-6
D: TRBD1

CDR3: CASSEAGQGTNYGYTF
DNA: TGTGCCAGCAGTGAGGCGGGACAGGGGACAAACTATGGCTACACCTTC
V: TRBV6-4
size: NA
J: TRBJ1-2
D: TRBD1

CDR3: CASSPWGGGVSSYNEQFF
DNA: TGCGCCAGCAGCCCCTGGGGGGGCGGGGTGAGCTCCTACAATGAGCAGTTCTTC
V: TRBV4-1
size: NA
J: TRBJ2-1
D: NA

CDR3: CASSQLQGRPGNTIYF
DNA: TGCGCCAGCAGCCAACTACAGGGGAGACCTGGAAACACCATATATTTT
V: TRBV4-3
size: NA
J: TRBJ1-3
D: TRBD1

CDR3: CASRLTTGWDEQFF
DNA: TGCGCCAGCCGTCTGACGACAGGGTGGGATGAGCAGTTCTTC
V: TRBV5-1
size: NA
J: TRBJ2-1
D: TRBD1

CDR3: CASSLLPGQGNEKLFF
DNA: TGTGCCAGCTCACTTCTGCCGGGACAGGGAAATGAAAAACTGTTTTTT
V: TRBV18
size: NA
J: TRBJ1-4
D: TRBD1

CDR3: CASSSGTGGGTEAFF
DNA: TGCGCCAGCAGCTCCGGGACAGGGGGCGGAACTGAAGCTTTCTTT
V: TRBV5-1
size: once
J: TRBJ1-1
D: TRBD1

CDR3: CASSIRQGSEKLFF
DNA: TGTGCCAGCAGTATACGACAGGGGAGTGAAAAACTGTTTTTT
V: TRBV27
size: NA
J: TRBJ1-4
D: TRBD1

CDR3: CAWNGRGESTDTQYF
DNA: TGTGCCTGGAACGGCAGGGGCGAGAGCACAGATACGCAGTATTTT
V: TRBV30
size: NA
J: TRBJ2-3
D: NA

CDR3: CASSDQGLAGGQTQYF
DNA: TGTGCCAGCAGTGACCAAGGACTAGCGGGGGGGCAAACGCAGTATTTT
V: TRBV6-4
size: NA
J: TRBJ2-3
D: TRBD2

CDR3: CASTRLQAQETQYF
DNA: TGTGCCAGCACCCGGTTGCAGGCCCAAGAGACCCAGTACTTC
V: TRBV5-8
size: NA
J: TRBJ2-5
D: NA

CDR3: CASRPGRNTEAFF
DNA: TGTGCCAGCAGGCCGGGGAGGAACACTGAAGCTTTCTTT
V: TRBV2
size: few
J: TRBJ1-1
D: NA

CDR3: CASSLRPQESTDTQYF
DNA: TGCGCCAGCAGCTTGAGGCCACAGGAAAGCACAGATACGCAGTATTTT
V: TRBV5-1
size: NA
J: TRBJ2-3
D: NA

CDR3: CAWSVLGAGCGFNEQFF
DNA: TGTGCCTGGAGTGTACTGGGGGCAGGGTGTGGGTTTAATGAGCAGTTCTTC
V: TRBV30
size: NA
J: TRBJ2-1
D: NA

CDR3: CASSASLEAGELFF
DNA: TGTGCCAGCAGTGCCTCCCTCGAGGCCGGGGAGCTGTTTTTT
V: TRBV2
size: few
J: TRBJ2-2
D: NA

CDR3: CASRGLARGITYEQYF
DNA: TGTGCCAGCCGTGGACTAGCGCGGGGTATCACCTACGAGCAGTACTTC
V: TRBV6-6
size: NA
J: TRBJ2-7
D: TRBD2

CDR3: CAWRGQRYGYTF
DNA: TGTGCCTGGAGAGGACAGCGCTATGGCTACACCTTC
V: TRBV30
size: NA
J: TRBJ1-2
D: NA

CDR3: CASLEGAGGSDTQYF
DNA: TGTGCCAGCTTGGAAGGGGCAGGGGGCAGTGATACGCAGTATTTT
V: TRBV11-2
size: NA
J: TRBJ2-3
D: TRBD1

CDR3: CASSGSTGPGNQPQHF
DNA: TGTGCCAGCAGCGGGTCGACAGGCCCGGGCAATCAGCCCCAGCATTTT
V: TRBV5-6
size: NA
J: TRBJ1-5
D: NA

CDR3: CASSPLAKTEAFF
DNA: TGTGCCAGCAGCCCCCTAGCGAAGACTGAAGCTTTCTTT
V: TRBV6-5
size: NA
J: TRBJ1-1
D: NA

CDR3: CASSPRTSGGYEQYF
DNA: TGTGCCAGCAGTCCCAGGACTAGCGGGGGCTACGAGCAGTACTTC
V: TRBV6-5
size: NA
J: TRBJ2-7
D: TRBD2

CDR3: CASADRNYEQYF
DNA: TGTGCCAGTGCTGACAGAAACTACGAGCAGTACTTC
V: TRBV19
size: NA
J: TRBJ2-7
D: NA

CDR3: CAWIRGGADTGELFF
DNA: TGTGCCTGGATCCGTGGGGGGGCCGACACCGGGGAGCTGTTTTTT
V: TRBV30
size: NA
J: TRBJ2-2
D: NA

CDR3: CASGLGTSGTDTQYF
DNA: TGTGCTAGTGGTTTGGGGACTAGCGGCACAGATACGCAGTATTTT
V: TRBV12-5
size: NA
J: TRBJ2-3
D: TRBD2

CDR3: CASSFLMGTGGVINYGYTF
DNA: TGTGCCAGCAGCTTCCTAATGGGGACAGGGGGCGTTATAAACTATGGCTACACCTTC
V: TRBV7-2
size: NA
J: TRBJ1-2
D: TRBD1

CDR3: CASSLPGLAVGDEQFF
DNA: TGTGCCAGCAGCTTACCGGGACTAGCGGTTGGGGATGAGCAGTTCTTC
V: TRBV5-4
size: NA
J: TRBJ2-1
D: TRBD2

CDR3: CASKPRGKLNEQFF
DNA: TGTGCCAGTAAACCCAGGGGAAAGTTGAATGAGCAGTTCTTC
V: TRBV19
size: NA
J: TRBJ2-1
D: NA

CDR3: CASRDRSISYNSPLHF
DNA: TGTGCCAGCAGGGACAGGTCGATCTCCTATAATTCACCCCTCCACTTT
V: TRBV5-8
size: NA
J: TRBJ1-6
D: TRBD1

CDR3: CASSLTGKISEAFF
DNA: TGTGCCAGCAGCTTGACGGGTAAGATTTCTGAAGCTTTCTTT
V: TRBV9
size: NA
J: TRBJ1-1
D: NA

CDR3: CASSYGSQGYSPLHF
DNA: TGTGCCAGCAGTTACGGTTCCCAGGGCTATTCACCCCTCCACTTT
V: TRBV6-5
size: NA
J: TRBJ1-6
D: NA

CDR3: CASSLLTSEDTGELFF
DNA: TGTGCCAGCAGCCTACTTACTAGCGAGGACACCGGGGAGCTGTTTTTT
V: TRBV5-4
size: NA
J: TRBJ2-2
D: TRBD2

CDR3: CASSPGQDYTF
DNA: TGTGCCAGCAGCCCCGGACAGGACTACACCTTC
V: TRBV7-2
size: many
J: TRBJ1-2
D: TRBD1

CDR3: CASSHVTGGDTEAFF
DNA: TGCGCCAGCAGCCATGTTACAGGGGGGGACACTGAAGCTTTCTTT
V: TRBV4-1
size: NA
J: TRBJ1-1
D: TRBD1

CDR3: CASGGAMTDTQYF
DNA: TGTGCCAGCGGGGGCGCGATGACAGATACGCAGTATTTT
V: TRBV2
size: NA
J: TRBJ2-3
D: NA

CDR3: CASSPPSDQPGQRNTGELFF
DNA: TGTGCCAGCTCACCACCGTCTGATCAACCGGGACAAAGGAACACCGGGGAGCTGTTTTTT
V: TRBV18
size: few
J: TRBJ2-2
D: NA

CDR3: CAWSVGDEQFF
DNA: TGTGCCTGGAGTGTAGGGGATGAGCAGTTCTTC
V: TRBV30
size: few
J: TRBJ2-1
D: NA